This T cell receptor beta chain was identified during a study of post-analysis software for immune sequencing data. Study as a whole: Included among the disease courses, which were recorded for the cohort, were relapsing-remitting, secondary progressive and progressive-relapsing multiple sclerosis.

TCR beta cDNA libraries included unique molecular identifiers. The yield from approximately 1 to 10 million T cells was roughly 500,000 cDNA molecules in total. TCRdb recomputed calls from the PCR reads with MiXCR, one row per CDR3 protein. The table shows some 700,000 distinct CDR3 sequences, with roughly three fifths occurring only once. On this clonotype: Its antigen is unidentified.

This CDR3 has 15 amino acids. V lost 6 bases, J lost 4 bases, and 9 bases stayed unmatched. Germline V gene lookup returns CDR1 MDHEN and CDR2 SYDVKM. Study observations and caveats: TRBV segments more frequent in patients than in controls numbered a few and included TRBV5-6, TRBV5-1 and TRBV20-1. Strong co-clustering by F measure was seen for same-batch samples. Controls had significantly higher normalized Chao1 diversity than multiple sclerosis patients.

What was sequenced was blood. The receptor's source is a girl aged 2 to 10 with multiple sclerosis. This sequence joins TRBV28 and TRBJ2-7, with 10 bases identical to TRBD1. The CDR3 region has the DNA TGTGCCAGCAGACCACCGGGACAGGGGAATTACGAGCAGTACTTC. This gives the protein CASRPPGQGNYEQYF.